Reported below is one T cell receptor (beta chain). The data were obtained in a study of CD8+ T cells in alopecia areata. Following extraction, RNA underwent reverse transcription to cDNA, which served as the sequencing template. Repertoires were generated with immunoSEQ multiplex PCR, while TCRdb's copy carries only in-frame clones and drops some. Among over 95,000 clones listed, approximately 51% were seen once. This sample's treatment: oral pan-JAK inhibitor, 5-10 mg twice daily. This CDR3 has 15 amino acids. Germline-derived CDR1 and CDR2 are SGHRS and YFSETQ. Germline trimming cut 2 bases from V and 4 bases from J; bases unmatched to any gene: 6.

Specimen: CD4+ T cells sorted from blood, collected at week 24, from a patient treated with tofacitinib. The chain has TRBV5-1 and TRBJ2-5, with 9 nucleotides matching TRBD1. The origin of this receptor is a human donor with alopecia areata. For the CDR3, the DNA is TGCGCCAGCAGCTTCGGGACAGGGAGCGGAGAGACCCAGTACTTC. Translation: CASSFGTGSGETQYF. Complete variable domain (other parts from reference TRBV5-1 and TRBJ2-5): KAGVTQTPRYLIKTRGQQVTLSCSPISGHRSVSWYQQTPGQGLQFLFEYFSETQRNKGNFPGRFSGRQFSNSRSEMNVSTLELGDSALYLCASSFGTGSGETQYFGPGTRLLVL.